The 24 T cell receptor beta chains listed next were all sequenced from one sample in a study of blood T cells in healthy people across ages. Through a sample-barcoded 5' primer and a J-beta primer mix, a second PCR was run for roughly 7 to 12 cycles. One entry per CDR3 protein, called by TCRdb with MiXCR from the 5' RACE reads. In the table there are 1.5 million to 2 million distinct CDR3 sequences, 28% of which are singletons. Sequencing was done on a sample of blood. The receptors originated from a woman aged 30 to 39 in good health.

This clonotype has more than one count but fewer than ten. The CDR3 reads CASSLREGGNIQYF. Here the CDR3 DNA reads TGCGCCAGCAGCTTACGGGAGGGCGGAAACATTCAGTACTTC. The chain joins TRBV5-1 to TRBJ2-4, with 8 bases aligning to TRBD2. The V gene end was trimmed by 2 bases and the J gene end by 6 bases; junction bases not matched to a gene: 4. Germline loops: CDR1 SGHRS, CDR2 YFSETQ. There are 14 residues in the CDR3.

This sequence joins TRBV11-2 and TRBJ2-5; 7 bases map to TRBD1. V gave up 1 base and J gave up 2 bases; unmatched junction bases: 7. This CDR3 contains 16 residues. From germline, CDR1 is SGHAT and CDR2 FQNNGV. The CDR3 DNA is TGTGCCAGCAGCTTAGCCCCAGGGGGTCCTCAAGAGACCCAGTACTTC. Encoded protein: CASSLAPGGPQETQYF.

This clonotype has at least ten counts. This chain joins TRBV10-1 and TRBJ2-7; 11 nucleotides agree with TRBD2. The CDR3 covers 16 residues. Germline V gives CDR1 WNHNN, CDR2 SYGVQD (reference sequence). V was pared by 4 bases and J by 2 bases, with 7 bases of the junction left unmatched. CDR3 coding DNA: TGCGCCAGCAGTGCGACGACTAGCGGGATACCCTACGAGCAGTACTTC. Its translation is CASSATTSGIPYEQYF.

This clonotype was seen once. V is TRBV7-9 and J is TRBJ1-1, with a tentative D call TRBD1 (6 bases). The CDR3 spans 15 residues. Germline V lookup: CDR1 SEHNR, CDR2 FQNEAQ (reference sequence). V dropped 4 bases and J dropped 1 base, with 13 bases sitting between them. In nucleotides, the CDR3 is TGTGCCAGCAGCTGGCGGACAGCTCAGAACACTGAAGCTTTCTTT. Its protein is CASSWRTAQNTEAFF.

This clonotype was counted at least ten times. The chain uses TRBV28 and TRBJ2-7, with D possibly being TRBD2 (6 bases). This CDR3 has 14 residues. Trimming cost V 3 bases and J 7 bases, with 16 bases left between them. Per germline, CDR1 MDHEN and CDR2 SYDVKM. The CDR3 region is CASSLGSGLREQYF. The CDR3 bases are TGTGCCAGCAGTTTGGGCAGCGGACTACGGGAGCAGTACTTC.

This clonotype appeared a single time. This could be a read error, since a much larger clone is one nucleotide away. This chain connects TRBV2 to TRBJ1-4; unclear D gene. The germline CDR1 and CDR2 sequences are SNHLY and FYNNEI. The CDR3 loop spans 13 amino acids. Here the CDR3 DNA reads TGTGCCAGCAAGGATGCAACTAATGGAAAACTGTTTTTT. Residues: CASKDATNGKLFF.

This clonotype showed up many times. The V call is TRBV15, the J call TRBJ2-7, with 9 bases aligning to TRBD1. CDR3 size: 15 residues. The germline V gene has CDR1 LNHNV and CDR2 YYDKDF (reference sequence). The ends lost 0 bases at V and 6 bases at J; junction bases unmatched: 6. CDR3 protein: CATSRDGQGRVEQYF. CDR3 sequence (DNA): TGTGCCACCAGCAGAGACGGACAGGGGAGGGTCGAGCAGTACTTC. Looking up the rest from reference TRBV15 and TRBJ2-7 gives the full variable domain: DAMVIQNPRYQVTQFGKPVTLSCSQTLNHNVMYWYQQKSSQAPKLLFHYYDKDFNNEADTPDNFQSRRPNTSFCFLDIRSPGLGDTAMYLCATSRDGQGRVEQYFGPGTRLTVT.

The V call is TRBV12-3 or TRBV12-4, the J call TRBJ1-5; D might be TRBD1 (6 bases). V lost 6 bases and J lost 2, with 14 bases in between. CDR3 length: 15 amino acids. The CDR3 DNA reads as TGTGCCAGCAGCCCTAGCGCAGGGGGCAATCAGCCCCAGCATTTT. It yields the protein CASSPSAGGNQPQHF.

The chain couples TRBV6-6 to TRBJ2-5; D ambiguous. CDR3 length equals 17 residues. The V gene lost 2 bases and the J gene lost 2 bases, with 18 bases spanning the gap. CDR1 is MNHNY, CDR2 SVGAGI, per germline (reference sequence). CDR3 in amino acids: CASSYLGPPLGQETQYF. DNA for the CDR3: TGTGCCAGCAGTTACCTCGGACCTCCTTTGGGGCAAGAGACCCAGTACTTC.

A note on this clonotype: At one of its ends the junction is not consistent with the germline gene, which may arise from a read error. Here the CDR3 DNA reads TGTACCAGCTCACCAGGTGAAAAACTGTTTTTT. It is translated as CTSSPGEKLFF. The chain combines TRBV18 with TRBJ1-4; no definite D call. CDR1 is KGHSH, CDR2 LQKENI, per germline. This CDR3 region has 11 residues.

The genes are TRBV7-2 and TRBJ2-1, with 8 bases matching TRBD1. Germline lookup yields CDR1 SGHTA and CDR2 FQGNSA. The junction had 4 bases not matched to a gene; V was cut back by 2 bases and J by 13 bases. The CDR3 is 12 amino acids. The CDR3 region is CASSLSGGTQFF. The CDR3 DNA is TGTGCCAGCAGCTTATCAGGGGGCACCCAGTTCTTC.

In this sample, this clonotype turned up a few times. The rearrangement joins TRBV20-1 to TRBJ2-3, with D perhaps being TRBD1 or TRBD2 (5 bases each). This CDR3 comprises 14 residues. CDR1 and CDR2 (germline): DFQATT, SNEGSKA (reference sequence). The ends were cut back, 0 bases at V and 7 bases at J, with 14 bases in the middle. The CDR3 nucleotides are TGCAGTGCTAGAGATACCGGGGCCACCCATACGCAGTATTTT. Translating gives CSARDTGATHTQYF.

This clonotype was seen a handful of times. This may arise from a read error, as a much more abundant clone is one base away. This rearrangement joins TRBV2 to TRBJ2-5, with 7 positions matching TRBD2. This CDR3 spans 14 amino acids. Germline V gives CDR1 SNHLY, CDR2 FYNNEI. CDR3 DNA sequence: TGTGTCAGCAGGGCCGGGAGGACCCAAGAGACCCAGTACTTC. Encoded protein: CVSRAGRTQETQYF.

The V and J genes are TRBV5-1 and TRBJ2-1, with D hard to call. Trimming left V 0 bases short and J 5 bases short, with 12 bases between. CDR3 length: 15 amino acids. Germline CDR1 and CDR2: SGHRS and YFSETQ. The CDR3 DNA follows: TGCGCCAGCAGCTTGGTGGGGAAAGGGAACAATGAGCAGTTCTTC. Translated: CASSLVGKGNNEQFF.

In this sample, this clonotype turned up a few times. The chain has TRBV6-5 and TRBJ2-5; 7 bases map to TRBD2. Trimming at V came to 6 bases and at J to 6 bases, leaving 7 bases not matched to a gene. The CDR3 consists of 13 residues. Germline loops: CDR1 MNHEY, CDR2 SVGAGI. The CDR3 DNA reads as TGTGCCAGCAGACGTTCGGGGGGACAGACCCAGTACTTC. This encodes CASRRSGGQTQYF.

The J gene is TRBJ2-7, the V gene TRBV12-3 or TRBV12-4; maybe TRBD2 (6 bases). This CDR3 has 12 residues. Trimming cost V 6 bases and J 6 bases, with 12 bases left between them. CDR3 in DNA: TGTGCCAGCAGCCCTGGGACTCCCGAGCAGTACTTC. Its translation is CASSPGTPEQYF.

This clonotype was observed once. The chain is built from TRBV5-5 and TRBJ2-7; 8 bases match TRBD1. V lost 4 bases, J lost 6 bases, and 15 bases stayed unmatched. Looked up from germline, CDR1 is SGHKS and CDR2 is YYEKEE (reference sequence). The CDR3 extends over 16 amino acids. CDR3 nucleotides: TGTGCCAGCAGCAGTCCCGGGACAGGAACCGAAGGCGAGCAGTACTTC. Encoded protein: CASSSPGTGTEGEQYF.

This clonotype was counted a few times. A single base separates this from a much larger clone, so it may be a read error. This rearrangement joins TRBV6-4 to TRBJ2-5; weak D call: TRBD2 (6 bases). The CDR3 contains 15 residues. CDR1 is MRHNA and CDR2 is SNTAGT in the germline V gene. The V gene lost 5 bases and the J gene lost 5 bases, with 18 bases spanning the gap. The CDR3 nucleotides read TGTGCCAGCAGTCTCGACGGGGGTCCGGGGGAGACCCAGTACTTC. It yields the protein CASSLDGGPGETQYF.

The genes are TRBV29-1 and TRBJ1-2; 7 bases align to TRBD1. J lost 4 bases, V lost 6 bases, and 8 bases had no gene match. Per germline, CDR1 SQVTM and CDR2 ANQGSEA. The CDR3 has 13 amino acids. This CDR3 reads CSVGATGIYGYTF. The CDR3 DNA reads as TGCAGCGTGGGGGCGACAGGGATCTATGGCTACACCTTC.

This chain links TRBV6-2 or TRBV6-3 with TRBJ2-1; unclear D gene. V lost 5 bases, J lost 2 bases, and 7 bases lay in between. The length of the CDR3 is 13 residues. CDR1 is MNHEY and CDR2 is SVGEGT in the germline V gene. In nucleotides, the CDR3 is TGTGCCAGCAGTATCGAGACCTACAATGAGCAGTTCTTC. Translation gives CASSIETYNEQFF.

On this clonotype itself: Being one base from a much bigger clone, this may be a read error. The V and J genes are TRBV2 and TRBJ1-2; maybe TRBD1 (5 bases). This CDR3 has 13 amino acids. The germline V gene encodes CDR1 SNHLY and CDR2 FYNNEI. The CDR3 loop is CASSGGMSYGYTF. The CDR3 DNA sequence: TGTGCTAGCTCCGGGGGAATGAGCTATGGCTACACCTTC. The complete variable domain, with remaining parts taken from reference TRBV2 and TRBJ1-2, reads EPEVTQTPSHQVTQMGQEVILRCVPISNHLYFYWYRQILGQKVEFLVSFYNNEISEKSEIFDDQFSVERPDGSNFTLKIRSTKLEDSAMYFCASSGGMSYGYTFGSGTRLTVV.

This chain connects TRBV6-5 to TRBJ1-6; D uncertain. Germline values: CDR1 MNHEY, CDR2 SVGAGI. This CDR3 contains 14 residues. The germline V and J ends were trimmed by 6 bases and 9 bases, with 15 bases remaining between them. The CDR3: CASSPEHKFSPLHF. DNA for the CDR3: TGTGCCAGCAGCCCCGAACATAAATTTTCACCCCTCCACTTT.

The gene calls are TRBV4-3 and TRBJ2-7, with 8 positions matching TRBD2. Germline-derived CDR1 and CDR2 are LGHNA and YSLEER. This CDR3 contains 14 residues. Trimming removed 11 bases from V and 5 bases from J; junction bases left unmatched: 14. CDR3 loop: CASKKERETNEQYF. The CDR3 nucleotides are TGCGCCTCTAAGAAGGAGCGGGAGACGAACGAGCAGTACTTC.

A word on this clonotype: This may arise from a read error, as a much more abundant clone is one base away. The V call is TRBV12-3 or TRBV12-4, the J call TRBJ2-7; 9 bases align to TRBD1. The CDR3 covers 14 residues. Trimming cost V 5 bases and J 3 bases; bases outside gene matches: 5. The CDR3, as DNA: TGTGCCAGCAGTCGCTGGGGACAGGGCTACGAGCAGTACTTC. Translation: CASSRWGQGYEQYF.